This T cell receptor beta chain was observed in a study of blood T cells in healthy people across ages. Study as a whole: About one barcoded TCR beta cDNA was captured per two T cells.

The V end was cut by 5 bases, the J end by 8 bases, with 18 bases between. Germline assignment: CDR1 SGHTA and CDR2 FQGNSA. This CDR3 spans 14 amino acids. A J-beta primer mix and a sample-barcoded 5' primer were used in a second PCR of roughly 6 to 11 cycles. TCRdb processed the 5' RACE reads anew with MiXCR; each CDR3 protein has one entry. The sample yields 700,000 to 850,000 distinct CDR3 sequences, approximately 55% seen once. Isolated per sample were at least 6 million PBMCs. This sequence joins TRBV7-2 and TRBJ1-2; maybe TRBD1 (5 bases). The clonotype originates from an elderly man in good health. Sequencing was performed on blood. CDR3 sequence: CASSPLLPGLGYTF. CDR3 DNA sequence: TGTGCCAGCAGCCCCCTGCTGCCAGGGTTGGGCTACACCTTC.